A selection of T cell receptor beta chains follows, all from one sample in a study of CD8+CD57+ T cells in acquired aplastic anemia. TCRdb called the reads again in MiXCR, with one record for every CDR3 protein. The profile shows about 210,000 distinct CDR3 sequences, 30% to 40% of them singletons. The specimen was sorted CD4+, CD8+, or CD8+CD57+ T cells (not recorded which) from PBMCs. The receptors originated from a human donor in good health, serving as a control. Both conserved end residues are trimmed from each CDR3.

CDR3 protein	V gene	J gene
SAQRQENTEAF	TRBV29-1	TRBJ1-1
ASNFRPGGRNEQF	TRBV12-3/TRBV12-4	TRBJ2-1
ASSVGIGTYEQY	TRBV9	TRBJ2-7
ASGLGGQGTREQY	TRBV12-5	TRBJ2-7
SAREGAGLNTEAF	TRBV20-1	TRBJ1-1
ASSSGSYYGYT	TRBV7-2	TRBJ1-2
ASRRLAANTGELF	TRBV5-1	TRBJ2-2
ASSQGDRAGWSGYT	TRBV4-1	TRBJ1-2
ASSLTFVRGTEAF	TRBV7-9	TRBJ1-1
AWSGGFNQPQH	TRBV19	TRBJ1-5
ASSLDLGREGQGRPLH	TRBV11-3	TRBJ1-6
ASSSAGGGNYGYT	TRBV25-1	TRBJ1-2
ASSSDSTEAF	TRBV5-1	TRBJ1-1
ASSLVYSENTEAF	TRBV7-9	TRBJ1-1
ASSPSGQRAEQY	TRBV6-4	TRBJ2-7
ASQATGTSGETQY	TRBV19	TRBJ2-5
ASVRTEDTDTQY	TRBV2	TRBJ2-3
ATSRVDGTPYEQY	TRBV15	TRBJ2-7
ASSYGQGSTEAF	TRBV6-5	TRBJ1-1
ASSLVGFEAF	TRBV7-6	TRBJ1-1
ASSQDTAGTYGYT	TRBV4-1	TRBJ1-2
SILVPGSGNTIY	TRBV20-1	TRBJ1-3
SARAPGRRPSVMNTEAF	TRBV20-1	TRBJ1-1
ASSPLQGRTEAF	TRBV7-2	TRBJ1-1
ASSLVKLLPGPSNTEAF	TRBV7-9	TRBJ1-1
ASSQSGITGELF	TRBV4-1	TRBJ2-2
ASSDTWEVYEQY	TRBV6-4	TRBJ2-7
ASSLAAQAKNIQY	TRBV5-1	TRBJ2-4
ASSAQGEETQY	TRBV10-1	TRBJ2-5
AISESTLGALGYT	TRBV10-3	TRBJ1-2
SARVTTGLCSGANVLT	TRBV20-1	TRBJ2-6
ASSEVGRLSGEQY	TRBV2	TRBJ2-7
ASSPGVGLAGGREQF	TRBV5-1	TRBJ2-1
AISESRIAGGYNQPQH	TRBV10-3	TRBJ1-5
ASSWTGGYT	TRBV6-6	TRBJ1-2
ATSQAPSGYNEQF	TRBV24-1	TRBJ2-1
ASSSSWNQPQH	TRBV12-3/TRBV12-4	TRBJ1-5
ASRPRGVSSQPQH	TRBV12-3/TRBV12-4	TRBJ1-5
ASSSSSGSTDTQY	TRBV11-1	TRBJ2-3
ATRITSGYEQY	TRBV15	TRBJ2-7
ASSDNFSKETQY	TRBV2	TRBJ2-5
ASSLLSETEAF	TRBV2	TRBJ1-1
ASSLAVSGITDTQY	TRBV5-4	TRBJ2-3
ASSRAIGGLEFGYT	TRBV5-1	TRBJ1-2
ASSSRALGPQPQH	TRBV12-3/TRBV12-4	TRBJ1-5
ASSVRLDSAGNTIY	TRBV7-9	TRBJ1-3
ASSLDRDRTEAF	TRBV25-1	TRBJ1-1
ASSPRGSGILNEQF	TRBV7-9	TRBJ2-1
SVDQGADYGYT	TRBV29-1	TRBJ1-2
ASSLAMVGDGELF	TRBV5-1	TRBJ2-2
ASSIGGPNNSPLH	TRBV19	TRBJ1-6
SARAHLNEQF	TRBV20-1	TRBJ2-1
ASRGLWPEAF	TRBV2	TRBJ1-1
ASSLSRFPVRNYEQY	TRBV7-9	TRBJ2-7
ASSMGGKLAGPSSYNEQF	TRBV19	TRBJ2-1
ASGRAQETQY	TRBV5-4	TRBJ2-5
SATGTGHTDTQY	TRBV20-1	TRBJ2-3
ASSYSLDHEQY	TRBV6-5	TRBJ2-7
ASRNDGFYGYT	TRBV7-9	TRBJ1-2
ASSLSLPGGYGYT	TRBV5-1	TRBJ1-2